This TCR beta chain originates from a study of T-cell memory formation after mild COVID-19. This clonotype was seen only once. The V end lost 0 bases, the J end lost 0 bases, and 7 bases lay between the germline ends. Germline V gives CDR1 SGDLS, CDR2 YYNGEE. The CDR3 is 15 residues long. The TCR alpha and TCR beta cDNA libraries, bearing sample barcodes and UMIs, were generated by 5'RACE using constant-segment primers. TCRdb re-called the 5' RACE reads through MiXCR, storing one row per CDR3 protein. This table has 180,000 or so distinct CDR3 sequences, more than 15% appearing once. The rearrangement joins TRBV9 to TRBJ2-1, with a tentative D call TRBD2 (5 bases). The clonotype was recovered from an adult woman who had mild COVID-19 (a few samples of this study predate the infection). Cell type and time point are not known. The sequencing input was PBMCs or a T cell subset sorted from them (not recorded which). The CDR3 nucleotides are TGTGCCAGCAGCGTAGGGACTCTCTCCTACAATGAGCAGTTCTTC. Translation gives CASSVGTLSYNEQFF.